The T cell receptor beta chain described here comes from a study of cytomegalovirus exposure and HLA in healthy donors. Turning to the study itself: As an earlier analysis found, roughly 180 million T cells yielded fewer than 130 million unique TCR beta sequences. Study results and limitations: Some public TCRs appeared in many individuals, while most sequences were rare. Being productive about 87% or about 30% of the time was typical of most TCR beta V segments in an earlier analysis.

The primer mix had 60 Vbeta and 13 Jbeta primers. Some clones are missing from TCRdb's copy, which holds only in-frame ones; the method was immunoSEQ multiplex PCR. The sample holds over 95,000 clones; about 79% are singletons and the top ten take 2% to 2.5%. Germline V gene data show CDR1 as SGHVS and CDR2 as FQNEAQ. The ends were cut back, 1 base at V and 3 bases at J, with 5 bases in the middle. The CDR3 covers 13 residues. This clone was picked up one time. Antigen specificity is unknown. This cohort consisted of healthy bone marrow donors. The material sequenced was PBMCs. The source is a human donor in good health. The V call is TRBV7-8, the J call TRBJ2-3, with a possible D match to TRBD1 (5 bases). CDR3 DNA: TGTGCCAGCAGCTTAGACAGGACAGATACGCAGTATTTT. Its translation: CASSLDRTDTQYF.